This T cell receptor (beta chain) comes out of a study of blood T cell repertoires in COVID-19 (dated by TCRdb to 2020 to 2022). Context from the whole study: Collaborator samples came from the United States, Italy and Spain and covered acute and convalescent phases of COVID-19. The prospective study material was composed of cDNA or gDNA derived from T cells, B-cell-depleted T cells, or PBMCs. Subjects who had been exposed to COVID-19, were actively infected with it, or had recovered from it provided the deeply sampled blood TCRbeta repertoires that made up the dataset. The repertoires were released in a freely available public database intended as a resource for research on the immune response to SARS-CoV-2. Samples came from the ongoing ImmuneRACE study (first 160 participants) plus 1,254 subjects from 6 global collaborators. A de-identified subject ID, COVID-19 status, age in years and sex were almost always included in the sample metadata. HLA class I and class II types, where available, came from metadata supplied by the sample provider rather than from assay-based typing. Study-level results and caveats: Clinical and demographic metadata were provided uncurated, with the amount varying by source and participant.

The immunoSEQ Assay, a bias-controlled multiplex PCR, was used to amplify TCRbeta CDR3 regions from genomic DNA. Per the original workflow: The number of nucleated cells in each sample was estimated by amplification of reference gene primers within the assay. Sequence reads were collapsed and filtered to measure the absolute abundance of every unique TCRbeta CDR3 rearrangement. For each sample, productive Simpson clonality was calculated as the square root of Simpson's diversity index over productive rearrangements. What TCRdb holds here is the immuneACCESS table cut down to in-frame rearrangements. Part of the clones is not present; checked against another copy, under half of the missing clones reflect an unresolved V gene, and the others are unexplained. The V and J calls and the clone size are those of that table, but D and trimming were determined from the DNA. The sample table holds about 250,000 clones, of which around nine tenths were seen once. Roughly 3% of the sample is taken by the ten largest.

This clone was detected a few times. Its antigen remains undetermined. No base quality information exists; no much larger clone differs at one position. A distance of 13 bases separates the germline ends of V and J, which lose 3 bases and 2 bases respectively. Taken from cysteine to phenylalanine, the CDR3 has 16 residues. Here the CDR3 DNA is all that survives: 48 bases in frame from base 1. The germline V gene encodes CDR1 SGHVS and CDR2 FQNEAQ. Whole blood was collected in K2EDTA tubes by collaborating institutions according to the institutions' own protocols. For TCRbeta analysis, collaborator samples were shipped as frozen whole blood, as isolated PBMCs, or as DNA extracted from either sample type.

Rearrangement joined TRBV7-8 to TRBJ2-2, with TRBD2 perhaps the D gene, on 5 matching bases. The TCR comes from a young man with active or convalescent COVID-19. Sequenced input: peripheral blood. The CDR3 region has the sequence CASSFLRVVNTGELFF. The nucleotides read TGTGCCAGCAGCTTTTTGAGGGTGGTCAACACCGGGGAGCTGTTTTTT.